This T cell receptor beta chain was sequenced during a study of Tregs in tolerant kidney transplant recipients. Study-level background: The nonmyeloablative bone marrow transplants came from related graft donors, with transient mixed chimerism. Study-level points and caveats: The most relevant donor-specific Treg TCRbeta repertoire apparently came from expansion with activated donor B cells.

To note about this clone: Its antigen is unidentified.

Unstimulated Tregs (CD4+CD25+CD127-) and CD4+CD25- non-Tregs were sorted from PBMCs. Thawed PBMCs were rested overnight at 37°C with 200 IU/ml IL-2 before regulatory T cell sorting. Generated by immunoSEQ multiplex PCR, the TCRdb table keeps only in-frame clones and is missing some. The data show approximately 16,000 clones, over 75% seen once. The germline V gene has CDR1 DFQATT and CDR2 SNEGSKA (reference sequence). There are 11 residues in the CDR3. The germline V and J ends were trimmed by 3 bases and 7 bases, with 9 bases remaining between them. This receptor was identified in a human donor who received a combined kidney and bone marrow transplant. V and J are TRBV20-1 and TRBJ2-5, with D tentatively TRBD2 (5 bases). The sample was Tregs from blood, taken before the transplant. CDR3 coding DNA: TGCAGTGCTAGTACTAGAGGGACCCAGTACTTC. Translation gives CSASTRGTQYF.